The rows below give T cell receptor beta chains drawn from one sample of a study of T cells in Graves' hyperthyroidism and ophthalmopathy. Each CDR3 protein gets one entry after TCRdb re-called the multiplex PCR reads with MiXCR. The profile shows approximately 400,000 distinct CDR3 sequences, around 16% of them singletons. Sequencing input: blood. The source is a woman aged 18-29 years with Graves' hyperthyroidism. CDR3s include the opening cysteine and the closing phenylalanine or tryptophan. Rows may omit the clone size; those that give it use once, few, many or a size class.

V gene: TRBV20-1
clone size: few
J gene: TRBJ2-4
CDR3 protein: CSALPGGKNIQYF

V gene: TRBV6-2/TRBV6-3
clone size: NA
J gene: TRBJ2-3
CDR3 protein: CASIPGPFGLAGVVGSTDTQYF

V gene: TRBV28
clone size: many
J gene: TRBJ2-7
CDR3 protein: CASSTLDRDSYEQYF

V gene: TRBV15
clone size: many
J gene: TRBJ2-1
CDR3 protein: CATSGRKAGGRSREQFF

V gene: TRBV20-1
clone size: many
J gene: TRBJ1-1
CDR3 protein: CSARDFLGITEAFF

V gene: TRBV6-5
clone size: many
J gene: TRBJ2-2
CDR3 protein: CASSYSGSGSNTGELFF

V gene: TRBV5-1
clone size: few
J gene: TRBJ2-5
CDR3 protein: CASSSTDRGETQYF

V gene: TRBV5-6
clone size: NA
J gene: TRBJ2-7
CDR3 protein: CASSLGSGAPRGEQYF

V gene: TRBV7-3
clone size: many
J gene: TRBJ2-5
CDR3 protein: CASSSRRGETQYF

V gene: TRBV27
clone size: NA
J gene: TRBJ1-2
CDR3 protein: CASSSGPKGACTF

V gene: TRBV7-3
clone size: NA
J gene: TRBJ2-1
CDR3 protein: CASSPVTGTYNEQFF

V gene: TRBV10-1
clone size: many
J gene: TRBJ2-1
CDR3 protein: CASSDGSSGSNEQFF

V gene: TRBV7-2
clone size: many
J gene: TRBJ1-2
CDR3 protein: CASSPEGGVSNGYTF

V gene: TRBV7-9
clone size: NA
J gene: TRBJ2-1
CDR3 protein: CASSLVTGDLAEQFF

V gene: TRBV6-5
clone size: many
J gene: TRBJ1-4
CDR3 protein: CASSYSYRGREKLFF

V gene: TRBV5-1
clone size: many
J gene: TRBJ2-7
CDR3 protein: CASHRESSYEQYF

V gene: TRBV7-9
clone size: many
J gene: TRBJ2-4
CDR3 protein: CASSEDRVSNIQYF

V gene: TRBV7-8
clone size: many
J gene: TRBJ1-2
CDR3 protein: CASSLPTYGYTF

V gene: TRBV4-1
clone size: few
J gene: TRBJ1-1
CDR3 protein: CASRPIYGGMNTEAFF

V gene: TRBV3-1
clone size: NA
J gene: TRBJ2-2
CDR3 protein: CASSPGLTTGELFF

V gene: TRBV6-6
clone size: many
J gene: TRBJ2-7
CDR3 protein: CASSYRELAYEQYF

V gene: TRBV11-2
clone size: many
J gene: TRBJ2-1
CDR3 protein: CASSKGGLAGGWSSYNEQFF

V gene: TRBV20-1
clone size: many
J gene: TRBJ2-3
CDR3 protein: CSASGLDPSGGTTDTQYF

V gene: TRBV7-2
clone size: few
J gene: TRBJ1-2
CDR3 protein: CASSLDGLNYGYTF

V gene: TRBV4-1
clone size: NA
J gene: TRBJ1-1
CDR3 protein: CASSHGPTDGYTEAFF

V gene: TRBV7-2
clone size: NA
J gene: TRBJ2-3
CDR3 protein: CASSLLLAGEPDTQYF

V gene: TRBV5-5
clone size: few
J gene: TRBJ2-7
CDR3 protein: CASSPMTSRQYF

V gene: TRBV20-1
clone size: many
J gene: TRBJ2-1
CDR3 protein: CSAQTGEGYGEQFF

V gene: TRBV7-2
clone size: NA
J gene: TRBJ2-1
CDR3 protein: CASSLSPNSYNEQFF

V gene: TRBV18
clone size: many
J gene: TRBJ2-7
CDR3 protein: CASSPLRDRGVRDEQYF

V gene: TRBV2
clone size: many
J gene: TRBJ1-5
CDR3 protein: CASSEGSGLPDQPQHF

V gene: TRBV20-1
clone size: many
J gene: TRBJ2-1
CDR3 protein: CSARRASGNEQFF

V gene: TRBV20-1
clone size: many
J gene: TRBJ2-7
CDR3 protein: CSARDYTSATYEQYF

V gene: TRBV5-1
clone size: many
J gene: TRBJ1-1
CDR3 protein: CASSLDGVGVTEAFF

V gene: TRBV19
clone size: NA
J gene: TRBJ1-6
CDR3 protein: CASSFERWTSPLHF

V gene: TRBV9
clone size: few
J gene: TRBJ2-3
CDR3 protein: CASSDREGAWLTDTQYF

V gene: TRBV6-5
clone size: few
J gene: TRBJ1-2
CDR3 protein: CASSYSGTNGYTF

V gene: TRBV18
clone size: NA
J gene: TRBJ1-1
CDR3 protein: CASSPDPGQGSTEAFF

V gene: TRBV7-3
clone size: many
J gene: TRBJ1-1
CDR3 protein: CASSFSGSVNTEAFF

V gene: TRBV7-9
clone size: many
J gene: TRBJ2-7
CDR3 protein: CASSPPGGLSKAYEQYF

V gene: TRBV5-5
clone size: NA
J gene: TRBJ2-5
CDR3 protein: CASSFSAGGETQYF

V gene: TRBV15
clone size: few
J gene: TRBJ1-6
CDR3 protein: CATSRGRGNSPLHF